The T cell receptor beta chain under discussion was sequenced for a study of T cell changes during pregnancy in multiple sclerosis. Here immunoSEQ multiplex PCR was the method, and the copy in TCRdb shows in-frame clones only, minus some. Here the sample spans around 79,000 clones, about nine tenths being singletons. Germline V CDR1 and CDR2: SGHVS, FNYEAQ. The CDR3 loop spans 14 amino acids. V dropped 3 bases and J dropped 4 bases, with 7 bases sitting between them. Only a few counts were recorded for this clone. The chain employs TRBV7-6 and TRBJ1-6; tentatively, D is TRBD1 (6 bases). The sample in question was CD4+ T cells from peripheral blood mononuclear cells, obtained in the second trimester of pregnancy. The TCR sequence derives from a female donor with multiple sclerosis, enrolled in a pregnancy study. The CDR3 reads CASSLGAYNSPLHF. The CDR3, as DNA: TGTGCCAGCAGCTTGGGGGCTTATAATTCACCCCTCCACTTT.